This T cell receptor (beta chain) derives from a study of cytomegalovirus exposure and HLA in healthy donors. Study-level information: The early release's HLA-typed donors yielded 65 million to 85 million unique TCRs.

The PCR ran on 60 Vbeta and 13 Jbeta primers. Sequenced by immunoSEQ multiplex PCR; TCRdb stores in-frame clones only, minus some. The sample holds 85,000 to 90,000 clones, around 85% seen once. Worth noting for this clone: Its antigen is as yet unknown.

General study findings and limits: Several of the most significant clusters appeared, in a later analysis, to be linked to common viral pathogens.

The CDR3 is made up of 16 amino acids. Trimming took off 0 bases at V and 0 bases at J, with 7 bases between the two ends. Germline CDR1 and CDR2: SGHKS and YYEKEE (reference sequence). This TCR came from a man under 40 in good health and CMV-seronegative. The sample taken for sequencing was PBMCs. This chain connects TRBV5-5 to TRBJ2-6, with D maybe TRBD1 (5 bases). The CDR3 reads CASSLEDSSGANVLTF. In DNA, the CDR3 is TGTGCCAGCAGCTTGGAAGACAGCTCTGGGGCCAACGTCCTGACTTTC.